This T cell receptor (beta chain) appears in the sequencing data of a study of blood T cell repertoires in COVID-19. On the study more broadly: The United States, Italy and Spain were the sources of the acute and convalescent COVID-19 samples. PBMCs, B-cell-depleted T cells, or T cells were the source of the cDNA or gDNA that made up the material.

Germline V gene sequence: CDR1 LGHNT, CDR2 FRNRAP. The CDR3 extends over 13 amino acids. V gave up 6 bases and J gave up 4 bases, with 7 bases separating them. Study processing details: Estimates of nucleated cell counts were drawn from the amplification of reference gene primers. Profiling relied on immunoSEQ multiplex PCR, and the TCRdb table lists in-frame clones only, not all of them. From that table come the V and J calls and clone size; the DNA was used to work out D and trimming. The sample lists roughly 200,000 clones, around 84% occurring once. This TCR was sampled from a human donor in a cohort sampled during active COVID-19. The V gene is TRBV12-5, the J gene TRBJ2-6, with unresolved D. Input material: peripheral blood. This CDR3 is CASGSLGANVLTF. CDR3 DNA sequence: TGTGCTAGTGGGAGTTTGGGGGCCAACGTCCTGACTTTC. The entire variable domain, with the rest obtained from reference TRBV12-5 and TRBJ2-6, is as follows: DARVTQTPRHKVTEMGQEVTMRCQPILGHNTVFWYRQTMMQGLELLAYFRNRAPLDDSGMPKDRFSAEMPDATLATLKIQPSEPRDSAVYFCASGSLGANVLTFGAGSRLTVL.